One sample yielded the 16 T cell receptor beta chains listed below, sequenced in a study of naive and memory T cell subsets. Treatment specified: skin biopsy from saline-injected control site (resident skin T cells). Input was about 1 to 1,100 ng of DNase-treated total RNA without cell sorting. Amplification of ligated cDNA took four PCR rounds with SP2 and nested alpha and beta constant primers. TCRdb reprocessed the UMI-ligation and nested PCR reads via MiXCR and lists one record per CDR3 protein. The sample lists 150 to 200 distinct CDR3 sequences; over 65% were seen once. Sample: skin, taken from a saline injection site in the skin. The receptors shown here come from an adult in good health.

This clonotype was found once. This beta chain is an off-target read within a library intended for alpha chains, so its frequency means little. V usage is TRBV25-1 and J usage is TRBJ2-2, with TRBD2 as a possible D gene (5 bases). This CDR3 is 12 amino acids long. V lost 10 bases and J 6 bases, leaving 12 bases between the germline ends. The germline V gene encodes CDR1 MGHDK and CDR2 SYGVNS. The CDR3 DNA is TGTGCCACCGAACTAGGATCCGGGGAGCTGTTTTTT. It codes for CATELGSGELFF.

As to this clonotype: In a library made to pick up alpha chains, this beta chain is a stray read with a size that means little. The chain couples TRBV29-1 to TRBJ2-5; D ambiguous. Germline V gene data show CDR1 as SQVTM and CDR2 as ANQGSEA. This CDR3 contains 14 residues. CDR3 nucleotides: TGCAACCCATACGGCAGGACGGGTCAAGAGACCCAGTACTTC. Encoded protein: CNPYGRTGQETQYF.

Concerning this clonotype: This beta chain is a stray sequence in a library constructed for alpha chains; its clone size is not meaningful. This chain connects TRBV24-1 to TRBJ2-1; D unresolved. The V and J ends lost 9 bases and 3 bases respectively, with 5 bases between them. In germline, CDR1 is KGHDR, CDR2 SFDVKD. The CDR3 contains 11 residues. CDR3 in amino acids: CATSVYNEQFF. In DNA, the CDR3 is TGTGCCACCTCCGTCTACAATGAGCAGTTCTTC.

Notes on this clonotype: Being off target in a library aimed at alpha chains, this beta chain has a size of little meaning. As DNA, the CDR3 is TGTGCCAGCAGCCCATCCTACGAGCAGTACTTC. Translating gives CASSPSYEQYF. The chain uses TRBV7-2 and TRBJ2-7; D is unresolved. The V and J ends lost 5 bases and 1 base respectively, with 3 bases between them. The CDR3 runs to 11 residues. Germline lookup yields CDR1 SGHTA and CDR2 FQGNSA.

On this clonotype: For a library built for alpha chains, this beta chain is a stray read; little rests on its size. The genes are TRBV20-1 and TRBJ2-1; the match to TRBD1 covers 8 bases. V shed 5 bases and J 1 base; nucleotides not matched to a gene: 16. The CDR3 length is 18 residues. Germline V gene lookup returns CDR1 DFQATT and CDR2 SNEGSKA (reference sequence). The CDR3 DNA follows: TGCAGTGCTGGCCGGGACAGGCGATTCCAGGGATCCTACAATGAGCAGTTCTTC. It specifies CSAGRDRRFQGSYNEQFF.

Notes on this clonotype: This beta chain is off target for a library built for alpha chains, so its abundance means little. The CDR3 loop reads CASALGSGRDTQYF. The CDR3 nucleotides are TGTGCCAGCGCCCTGGGTAGCGGGAGAGATACGCAGTATTTT. The chain combines TRBV6-2 or TRBV6-3 with TRBJ2-3; 9 nucleotides align to TRBD2. The ends lost 8 bases at V and 5 bases at J; junction bases unmatched: 8. Germline V gives CDR1 MNHEY, CDR2 SVGEGT. The CDR3 extends over 14 amino acids.

Details on this clonotype: With the library built for alpha chains, this beta chain is off target and its frequency is not meaningful. This chain links TRBV20-1 with TRBJ2-1; 10 bases match TRBD2. V gave up 4 bases and J gave up 7 bases; unmatched junction bases: 7. The CDR3 has 14 residues. CDR1 DFQATT and CDR2 SNEGSKA come from the germline V gene (reference sequence). CDR3 coding DNA: TGCAGTGCTACTCTAGCGGGAGTGCGGAATGAGCAGTTCTTC. As protein: CSATLAGVRNEQFF.

About this clonotype: Because the library targeted alpha chains, this beta chain is an off-target read whose size means little. The chain has TRBV2 and TRBJ2-5; 7 positions agree with TRBD1. The CDR3 spans 14 residues. The germline gives CDR1 SNHLY, CDR2 FYNNEI. The J segment lost 5 bases and the V segment lost 4 bases, leaving 7 bases of the junction unmatched. The CDR3 reads CASSGLDRVETQYF. The CDR3 DNA reads as TGTGCCAGCAGTGGGCTCGACAGGGTGGAGACCCAGTACTTC.

This clonotype has more than one count but fewer than ten. This beta chain is an off-target read within a library intended for alpha chains, so its frequency means little. The chain joins TRBV7-9 to TRBJ2-5; 7 bases are a match to TRBD1. The ends lost 5 bases at V and 2 bases at J; junction bases unmatched: 5. Germline V gene data show CDR1 as SEHNR and CDR2 as FQNEAQ (reference sequence). The CDR3 has 14 residues. CDR3 bases: TGTGCCAGCAGCCGACAGGGACCTCAAGAGACCCAGTACTTC. Its translation is CASSRQGPQETQYF.

As concerns this clonotype: Found in a library prepared for alpha chains, this beta chain is an off-target read, and its abundance has little meaning. V gene TRBV27 combines with J gene TRBJ2-3; tentatively, D is TRBD1 (5 bases). Germline V gene lookup returns CDR1 MNHEY and CDR2 SMNVEV (reference sequence). The V and J ends lost 3 bases and 1 base respectively, with 8 bases between them. The CDR3 runs to 14 residues. The CDR3 spells CASSFQGRTDTQYF. The CDR3 DNA is TGTGCCAGCAGTTTCCAGGGCCGCACAGATACGCAGTATTTT.

In this sample, this clonotype turned up a few times. Since it is a stray read in a library aimed at alpha chains, this beta chain has a size that is not meaningful. The genes are TRBV2 and TRBJ2-3; D is unresolved. Germline assignment: CDR1 SNHLY and CDR2 FYNNEI. The CDR3 is 11 amino acids. V was pared by 6 bases and J by 6 bases, with 7 bases between. CDR3 in amino acids: CASSFEDTQYF. The CDR3 DNA sequence: TGTGCCAGCAGCTTCGAGGATACGCAGTATTTT. Full variable domain (rest looked up from reference TRBV2 and TRBJ2-3): EPEVTQTPSHQVTQMGQEVILRCVPISNHLYFYWYRQILGQKVEFLVSFYNNEISEKSEIFDDQFSVERPDGSNFTLKIRSTKLEDSAMYFCASSFEDTQYFGPGTRLTVL.

As for this clonotype: The library was designed around alpha chains, so this beta chain is a stray read whose abundance carries little weight. The rearrangement joins TRBV20-1 to TRBJ2-1; D is unclear. Germline V gene sequence: CDR1 DFQATT, CDR2 SNEGSKA (reference sequence). This CDR3 region has 11 residues. V gave up 3 bases and J gave up 6 bases, with 6 bases separating them. The DNA for the CDR3 is TGCAGTGCTAGTCGCGGCAATGAGCAGTTCTTC. Translating gives CSASRGNEQFF.

Comments on this clonotype: The library was built for alpha chains, so this beta chain is an off-target read and its size means little. The rearrangement joins TRBV6-1 to TRBJ2-7, with a weak D call TRBD1 (6 bases). V lost 5 bases and J 2 bases, leaving 13 bases between the germline ends. The CDR3 extends over 14 amino acids. The germline CDR1 and CDR2 sequences are MNHNS and SASEGT. The CDR3 bases are TGTGCCAGCAGTCTACAGGGAGAGGCCTACGAGCAGTACTTC. This codes for CASSLQGEAYEQYF.

This clonotype appeared a few times. Since the library was made to target alpha chains, this beta chain is a stray read and its abundance is not meaningful. The V gene is TRBV7-2, the J gene TRBJ2-7, with D hard to call. Trimming removed 1 base at V and 7 bases at J, with 11 bases between. The CDR3 is 13 amino acids. The germline V gene has CDR1 SGHTA and CDR2 FQGNSA. CDR3 DNA sequence: TGTGCCAGCAGCTTAGATTCTGCTTTTGAGCAGTACTTC. This gives the protein CASSLDSAFEQYF. The complete variable domain, with remaining parts taken from reference TRBV7-2 and TRBJ2-7, reads GAGVSQSPSNKVTEKGKDVELRCDPISGHTALYWYRQSLGQGLEFLIYFQGNSAPDKSGLPSDRFSAERTGGSVSTLTIQRTQQEDSAVYLCASSLDSAFEQYFGPGTRLTVT.

In this sample, this clonotype turned up a few times. In a library made to pick up alpha chains, this beta chain is a stray read with a size that means little. The rearrangement joins TRBV12-3 or TRBV12-4 to TRBJ2-7; 9 nucleotides agree with TRBD1. After removal of 4 bases from V and 7 bases from J, the junction contained 5 bases not matched to a gene. CDR3 length: 13 amino acids. The CDR3 DNA reads TGTGCCAGCAGTTCCGGGACAGGGCGGGAGCAGTACTTC. It is translated as CASSSGTGREQYF.

With respect to this clonotype: With the library built for alpha chains, this beta chain is off target and its frequency is not meaningful. V gene TRBV4-2 combines with J gene TRBJ1-6; the D is unclear. The germline gives CDR1 LGHNA, CDR2 YNFKEQ. V dropped 1 base and J dropped 6 bases, with 19 bases sitting between them. This CDR3 contains 18 residues. The CDR3 protein is CASSQAGFGEVGNSPLHF. The CDR3 DNA is TGTGCCAGCAGCCAAGCGGGCTTTGGGGAAGTGGGTAATTCACCCCTCCACTTT.